This T cell receptor beta chain came from a study of shared clonotypes between healthy human individuals. With V trimmed by 0 bases and J by 5 bases, 7 bases remained unmatched. Germline assignment: CDR1 SGHRS and CDR2 YFSETQ. The CDR3 sequence is 15 residues long. The protocol was immunoSEQ multiplex PCR, while the TCRdb copy is restricted to in-frame clones and leaves out a portion. In the table there are roughly 2.2 million clones, approximately 93% of which are singletons. The TCR sequence derives from a man aged 18 to 29 in good health. Some clones in this sample may be carry-over from other donors' samples. Sequencing was carried out using naive CD4+ T cells from PBMCs. As for subset: CD45RA+ positively selected. The chain has TRBV5-1 and TRBJ2-7, with 8 bases fitting TRBD1. The CDR3: CASSLAAGGLNEQYF. CDR3 in DNA: TGCGCCAGCAGCTTGGCTGCAGGGGGCTTGAACGAGCAGTACTTC.